Presented here are 18 T cell receptor beta chains from one specimen sequenced in a study of blood T cell repertoires in COVID-19. Some clones are missing from TCRdb's copy, which holds only in-frame ones; the method was immunoSEQ multiplex PCR. Here the sample spans about 190,000 clones, roughly nine tenths being singletons. What was sequenced was peripheral blood. All receptors come from a man in his thirties or forties with acute or convalescent COVID-19.

This clone turned up a few times. The V and J genes are TRBV5-4 and TRBJ2-7; a weak D match, TRBD2 (6 bases). The CDR3 runs 15 residues. CDR1 is SGHNT, CDR2 YYREEE, per germline (reference sequence). Trimming left V 2 bases short and J 5 bases short, with 17 bases between. The CDR3 is CASSFGGRGINEQYF. The CDR3 bases are TGTGCCAGCAGCTTTGGTGGGCGGGGTATCAACGAGCAGTACTTC.

The chain recombines TRBV5-8 with TRBJ2-1, with TRBD2 matching over 9 bases. This CDR3 contains 15 residues. The J segment lost 3 bases and the V segment lost 2 bases, leaving 3 bases of the junction unmatched. Germline V CDR1 and CDR2: SGHTS, YDEGEE. CDR3 in amino acids: CASSFSGRVYNEQFF. The DNA of the CDR3 is TGTGCCAGCAGCTTTAGCGGGAGAGTCTACAATGAGCAGTTCTTC.

The V gene is TRBV6-6, the J gene TRBJ2-7, with D perhaps matching TRBD1 (5 bases). The V gene's germline CDR1 is MNHNY and CDR2 SVGAGI (reference sequence). V was trimmed by 4 bases and J by 2 bases, leaving 6 bases between them. CDR3 size: 12 residues. Written as DNA, the CDR3 is TGTGCCAGCAGTTCACAGGCCTACGAGCAGTACTTC. This encodes CASSSQAYEQYF.

A note on this clone: Other DNA sequences within the sample encode an identical CDR3. The rearrangement uses TRBV7-3 and TRBJ2-3; D ambiguous. CDR3 size: 13 residues. Trimming cost V 0 bases and J 4 bases, with 5 bases left between them. Germline V lookup: CDR1 SGHTA, CDR2 FQGTGA. The CDR3, as DNA: TGTGCCAGCAGCTTAACGGGCCCAGATACGCAGTATTTT. Encoded protein: CASSLTGPDTQYF.

V usage is TRBV30 and J usage is TRBJ1-3, with a tentative D call TRBD1 (5 bases). Germline V CDR1 and CDR2: GTSNPN, SVGIG (reference sequence). The CDR3 contains 12 residues. CDR3 in amino acids: CAEKGSGNTIYF. The CDR3 coding sequence is TGTGCTGAAAAGGGGTCTGGAAACACCATATATTTT.

The genes are TRBV2 and TRBJ2-7; TRBD1 agrees at 7 bases. Germline-derived CDR1 and CDR2 are SNHLY and FYNNEI. The V gene end was trimmed by 5 bases and the J gene end by 7 bases; junction bases not matched to a gene: 14. This CDR3 comprises 15 residues. CDR3 sequence (DNA): TGTGCCAGCAGTTTCGGTCAGGGGGTGGCCCAAGAGCAGTACTTC. Amino acid sequence: CASSFGQGVAQEQYF.

The rearrangement links TRBV9 to TRBJ1-2, with a tentative D call TRBD1 (6 bases). Trimming shortened V by 5 bases and J by 8 bases, and 13 bases separated the two germline ends. Germline values: CDR1 SGDLS, CDR2 YYNGEE. The CDR3 contains 12 residues. This chain's CDR3 is CASSPQGRGYTF. CDR3 nucleotides: TGTGCCAGCAGTCCTCAGGGGAGAGGCTACACCTTC. Complete variable domain (other parts from reference TRBV9 and TRBJ1-2): DSGVTQTPKHLITATGQRVTLRCSPRSGDLSVYWYQQSLDQGLQFLIQYYNGEERAKGNILERFSAQQFPDLHSELNLSSLELGDSALYFCASSPQGRGYTFGSGTRLTVV.

In this sample, this clone turned up once. The chain employs TRBV30 and TRBJ1-1; D unclear. The CDR3 loop spans 13 amino acids. Deletions cut 2 bases from V and 2 bases from J, with 9 bases between. The V gene's germline CDR1 is GTSNPN and CDR2 SVGIG (reference sequence). CDR3 nucleotides: TGTGCCTGGAGTTGGGCAGTTAACACTGAAGCTTTCTTT. Translation: CAWSWAVNTEAFF.

The chain is built from TRBV11-2 and TRBJ2-3, with D perhaps matching TRBD2 (6 bases). CDR1 and CDR2 from the germline V gene are SGHAT and FQNNGV. Trimming took off 5 bases at V and 1 base at J, with 10 bases between the two ends. The CDR3 runs 14 residues. In DNA form, the CDR3 reads TGTGCCAGCAGCCCCCGCGGGGGCACAGATACGCAGTATTTT. It translates to CASSPRGGTDTQYF.

The chain links TRBV28 to TRBJ1-1; a weak D match, TRBD1 (6 bases). V shed 4 bases and J shed 3 bases, with 18 bases lying between them. The germline V gene has CDR1 MDHEN and CDR2 SYDVKM. The CDR3 is 16 amino acids. CDR3: CASSWARASGDTEAFF. CDR3 in DNA: TGTGCCAGCAGTTGGGCCCGGGCCTCAGGGGACACTGAAGCTTTCTTT. Drawing the rest from reference TRBV28 and TRBJ1-1, the complete variable domain is DVKVTQSSRYLVKRTGEKVFLECVQDMDHENMFWYRQDPGLGLRLIYFSYDVKMKEKGDIPEGYSVSREKKERFSLILESASTNQTSMYLCASSWARASGDTEAFFGQGTRLTVV.

This chain uses TRBV6-5 with TRBJ1-5; 7 nucleotides line up with TRBD1. This CDR3 contains 14 residues. V lost 8 bases, J lost 4 bases, and 8 bases stayed unmatched. Looked up from germline, CDR1 is MNHEY and CDR2 is SVGAGI. The CDR3 loop reads CASGTRQGNQPQHF. The CDR3 coding sequence is TGTGCCAGCGGCACCAGACAGGGAAATCAGCCCCAGCATTTT.

The chain combines TRBV5-6 with TRBJ2-5, with 8 bases lining up with TRBD2. CDR1 is SGHDT and CDR2 is YYEEEE in the germline V gene. The CDR3 covers 13 residues. Unmatched junction bases numbered 5, after V lost 9 bases and J lost 1 base. CDR3 residues: CATRAGAQETQYF. The CDR3 DNA reads as TGTGCCACCCGAGCGGGGGCCCAAGAGACCCAGTACTTC.

This clone was detected only a few times. This sequence joins TRBV14 and TRBJ1-1, with 10 nucleotides matching TRBD1. Germline CDR1 and CDR2: SGHDN and FVKESK. There are 17 residues in the CDR3. V shed 5 bases, J shed 0 bases, and the junction held 9 bases outside the gene matches. The CDR3 DNA reads as TGTGCCAGCAGCAAGGGACAGGGGCTCCCTATGAACACTGAAGCTTTCTTT. Protein sequence: CASSKGQGLPMNTEAFF.

The chain has TRBV5-5 and TRBJ1-6; TRBD1 matches at 8 bases. The CDR3 totals 15 residues. J gave up 10 bases and V 4 bases, and 10 bases lay outside the gene matches. Germline lookup yields CDR1 SGHKS and CDR2 YYEKEE (reference sequence). The CDR3 loop reads CASSLQTGDFSPLHF. In DNA, the CDR3 is TGTGCCAGCAGCCTTCAGACAGGGGATTTCTCACCCCTCCACTTT.

V gene TRBV28 combines with J gene TRBJ2-7; D unclear. Germline CDR1 reads MDHEN; CDR2 reads SYDVKM. The V gene lost 7 bases and the J gene lost 4 bases, with 17 bases spanning the gap. The CDR3 is 14 amino acids. Here the CDR3 DNA reads TGTGCCAGCATACGAAGAGGAAGTTCTTACGAGCAGTACTTC. Amino acids: CASIRRGSSYEQYF.

CDR3 nucleotides: TGTGCCTGGGGGTCGCCTGCGGGCACAGATACGCAGTATTTT. Translating gives CAWGSPAGTDTQYF. This chain links TRBV30 with TRBJ2-3; D ambiguous. CDR3 length equals 14 residues. Germline V gene lookup returns CDR1 GTSNPN and CDR2 SVGIG (reference sequence). Between the trimmed V and J ends, which lost 5 bases and 1 base, there was a span of 13 bases.

The V gene is TRBV4-2, the J gene TRBJ1-2, with 12 nucleotides matching TRBD1. V gave up 0 bases and J gave up 7 bases; unmatched junction bases: 3. The V gene's germline CDR1 is LGHNA and CDR2 YNFKEQ. The CDR3 sequence is 15 residues long. CDR3 loop: CASSQEGQGAGGYTF. The CDR3 nucleotides read TGTGCCAGCAGCCAAGAGGGACAGGGGGCGGGTGGCTACACCTTC.

The chain carries TRBV19 and TRBJ1-6, with D unclear. Germline V gene lookup returns CDR1 LNHDA and CDR2 SQIVND (reference sequence). V was pared by 7 bases and J by 3 bases, with 10 bases between. The CDR3 is 14 amino acids. CDR3 residues: CASKAGDYNSPLHF. For the CDR3, the DNA is TGTGCCAGTAAGGCGGGAGACTATAATTCACCCCTCCACTTT.